The rows below give T cell receptor beta chains drawn from one sample of a study of T-cell reconstitution after alpha-beta-depleted transplantation in children. Using its own MiXCR run on the PCR reads, TCRdb lists one record per CDR3 protein. Of 700,000 or so distinct CDR3 sequences in the sample, about 12% were seen once. The starting material was PBMCs, obtained before TCRalphabeta/CD19-depleted stem cell transplant. These receptors originate from a girl aged 2-10 years with congenital amegakaryocytic thrombocytopenia, due to receive a stem cell transplant. Both conserved end residues are trimmed from each CDR3.

v_call cdr3_aa
TRBV5-1 ASSLRSARGDEQF
TRBV14 ASSQDLRVAGAYNEQF
TRBV5-5 ASSLDPALHHQPQH
TRBV5-1 ASRPVRRDNEQF
TRBV20-1 SARDQGGDTDTQY
TRBV6-5 ASSYLGQLSYNEQF
TRBV20-1 SARGVTSASRWDTGELF
TRBV20-1 SARPLAGDDGEQY
TRBV5-1 ASSRTASSTDTQY
TRBV7-8 ASSYTGLGTDTQY
TRBV20-1 SASRPGGNQPQH
TRBV9 ASASLGLSSYNEQF
TRBV15 ATSRSGPRYGYT
TRBV29-1 SSLVSNEQF
TRBV15 ATSRDAWGSSGNTIY
TRBV2 ASSTTSGPTYNEQF
TRBV20-1 SARRRGSTDTQY
TRBV18 ASSAVGTAEAF
TRBV5-5 ASSLFGPGARDTQY
TRBV7-8 ASSRTRGDVSNEQF
TRBV5-6 ASRRGSTVINEQF
TRBV5-1 ASSLSGDTGANVLT
TRBV15 ATSRDSSGQETQY
TRBV7-2 ASSSRTQETQY
TRBV27 ASSPGGNHYGYT
TRBV10-3 AIRGDRPRGQF
TRBV7-8 ASSFRLATYNEQF
TRBV29-1 SGTLGNTEAF
TRBV4-1 ASSQVLSGSSYNEQF
TRBV5-1 ASSWRAGDGNEQF
TRBV5-1 ASSLGGWGSGANVLT
TRBV12-3/TRBV12-4 ASSLLGLWSYT
TRBV7-9 ASSRRETGISPLH
TRBV10-3 AIKAGGPRNEQF
TRBV7-8 ASSFAAGTDYEQY
TRBV20-1 SASWTGVMPSGANVLT
TRBV5-1 ASSRFSGANVLT
TRBV5-1 ASSTSSFDTGELF
TRBV12-5 ASEPSSYNEQF
TRBV29-1 SVAQGVADEQY
TRBV5-1 ASSSSGSPTDTQY
TRBV29-1 SVPTLWTSGRKETQY
TRBV9 ASSGPAKNIQY
TRBV29-1 SVADSHFYGYT
TRBV29-1 SVRRDKNNEQF
TRBV11-2 ASSVYGYNEQF
TRBV7-9 ASSLEGRQGADTEAF
TRBV5-1 ASSLARAQETQY
TRBV20-1 SAHGSVTRPDTQY
TRBV27 ASKNWEGALNTEAF
TRBV11-2 ASSLDLGRSGNRADTQY
TRBV5-1 ASKGRGDTEAF
TRBV5-1 ASIPNSGRAGDTQY
TRBV19 ASSIVGGYYGYT
TRBV5-5 ASSPRVEILGKETQY